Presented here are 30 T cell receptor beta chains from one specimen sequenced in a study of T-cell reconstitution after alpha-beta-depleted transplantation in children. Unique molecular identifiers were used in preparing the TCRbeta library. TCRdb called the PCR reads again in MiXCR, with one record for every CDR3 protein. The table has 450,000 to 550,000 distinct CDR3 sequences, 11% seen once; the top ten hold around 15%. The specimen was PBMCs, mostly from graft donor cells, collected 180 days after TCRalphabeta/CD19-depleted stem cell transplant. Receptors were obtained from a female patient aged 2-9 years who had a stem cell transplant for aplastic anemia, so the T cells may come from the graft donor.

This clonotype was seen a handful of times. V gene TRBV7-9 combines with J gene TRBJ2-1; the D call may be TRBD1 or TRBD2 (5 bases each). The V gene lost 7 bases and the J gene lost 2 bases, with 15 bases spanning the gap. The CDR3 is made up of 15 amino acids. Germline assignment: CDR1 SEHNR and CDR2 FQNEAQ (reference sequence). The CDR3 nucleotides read TGTGCCAGCACCACAGTCCGAGGGGCCTACAATGAGCAGTTCTTC. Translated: CASTTVRGAYNEQFF.

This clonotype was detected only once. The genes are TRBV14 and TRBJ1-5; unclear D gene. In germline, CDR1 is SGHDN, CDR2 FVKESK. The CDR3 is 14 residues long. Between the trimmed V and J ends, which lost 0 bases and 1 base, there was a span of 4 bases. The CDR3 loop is CASSQDRSNQPQHF. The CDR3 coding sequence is TGTGCCAGCAGCCAAGATCGCAGCAATCAGCCCCAGCATTTT.

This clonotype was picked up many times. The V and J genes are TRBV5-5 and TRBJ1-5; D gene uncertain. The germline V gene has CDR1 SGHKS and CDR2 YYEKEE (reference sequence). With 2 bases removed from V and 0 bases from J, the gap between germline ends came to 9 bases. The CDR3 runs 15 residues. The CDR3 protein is CASSFGHSSNQPQHF. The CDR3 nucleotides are TGTGCCAGCAGCTTCGGTCACAGTAGCAATCAGCCCCAGCATTTT.

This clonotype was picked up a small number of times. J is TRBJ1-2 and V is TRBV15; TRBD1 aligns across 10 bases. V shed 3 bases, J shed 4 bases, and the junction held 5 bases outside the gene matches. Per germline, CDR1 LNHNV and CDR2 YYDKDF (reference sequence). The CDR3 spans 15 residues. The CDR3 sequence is CATSSPDRGLYGYTF. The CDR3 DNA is TGTGCCACCAGCAGCCCTGACAGGGGGCTCTATGGCTACACCTTC.

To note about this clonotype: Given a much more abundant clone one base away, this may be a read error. The CDR3 here is CASSTQGGTKNSQYF. CDR3 DNA sequence: TGTGCCAGCAGTACCCAGGGGGGGACCAAAAACAGTCAGTACTTC. The gene calls are TRBV6-2 or TRBV6-3 and TRBJ2-4; D might be TRBD1 or TRBD2, each matching 7 bases. Per the germline V gene, CDR1 is MNHEY and CDR2 is SVGEGT. The CDR3 is 15 amino acids.

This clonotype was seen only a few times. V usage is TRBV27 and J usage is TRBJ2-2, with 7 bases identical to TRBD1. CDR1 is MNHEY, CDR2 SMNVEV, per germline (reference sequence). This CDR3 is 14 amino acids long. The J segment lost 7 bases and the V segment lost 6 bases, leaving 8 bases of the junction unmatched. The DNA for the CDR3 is TGTGCCAGCAGCCTGACAGGGCATAGCGGGGAGCTGTTTTTT. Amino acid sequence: CASSLTGHSGELFF.

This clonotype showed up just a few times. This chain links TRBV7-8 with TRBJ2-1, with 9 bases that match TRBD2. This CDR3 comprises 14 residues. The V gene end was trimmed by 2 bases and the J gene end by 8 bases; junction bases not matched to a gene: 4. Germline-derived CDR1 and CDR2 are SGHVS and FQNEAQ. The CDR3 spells CASSLLAGLYEQFF. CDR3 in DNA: TGTGCCAGCAGCTTACTAGCGGGACTGTATGAGCAGTTCTTC.

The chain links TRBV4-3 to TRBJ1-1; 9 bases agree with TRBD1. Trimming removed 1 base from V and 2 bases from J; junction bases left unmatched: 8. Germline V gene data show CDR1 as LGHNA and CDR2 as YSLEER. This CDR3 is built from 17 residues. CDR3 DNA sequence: TGCGCCAGCAGCCAAGCCGGGACAGGGAGGGGAAACACTGAAGCTTTCTTT. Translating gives CASSQAGTGRGNTEAFF.

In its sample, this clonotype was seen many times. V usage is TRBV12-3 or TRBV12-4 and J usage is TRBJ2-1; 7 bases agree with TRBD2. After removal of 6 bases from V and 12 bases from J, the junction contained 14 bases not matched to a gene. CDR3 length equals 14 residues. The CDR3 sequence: CASRPYGTMGPQFF. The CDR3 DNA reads TGTGCCAGCAGACCATACGGGACTATGGGACCGCAGTTCTTC.

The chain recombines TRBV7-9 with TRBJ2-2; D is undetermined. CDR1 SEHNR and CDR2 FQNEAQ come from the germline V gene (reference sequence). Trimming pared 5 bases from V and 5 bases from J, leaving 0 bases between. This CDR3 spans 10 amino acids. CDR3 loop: CASSTGELFF. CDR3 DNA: TGTGCCAGCAGCACCGGGGAGCTGTTTTTT.

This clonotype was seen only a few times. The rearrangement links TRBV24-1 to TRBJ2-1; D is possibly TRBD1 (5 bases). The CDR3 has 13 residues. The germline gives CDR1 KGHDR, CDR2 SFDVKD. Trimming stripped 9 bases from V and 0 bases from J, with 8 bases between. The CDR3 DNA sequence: TGTGCCACCGGGGCGAGCTCCTACAATGAGCAGTTCTTC. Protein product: CATGASSYNEQFF.

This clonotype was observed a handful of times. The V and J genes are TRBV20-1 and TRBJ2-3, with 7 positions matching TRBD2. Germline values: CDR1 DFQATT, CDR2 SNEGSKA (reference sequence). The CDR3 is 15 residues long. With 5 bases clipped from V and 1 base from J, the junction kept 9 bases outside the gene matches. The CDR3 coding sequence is TGCAGTGCTCCGCCGGCTAGCGGCCGCACAGATACGCAGTATTTT. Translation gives CSAPPASGRTDTQYF.

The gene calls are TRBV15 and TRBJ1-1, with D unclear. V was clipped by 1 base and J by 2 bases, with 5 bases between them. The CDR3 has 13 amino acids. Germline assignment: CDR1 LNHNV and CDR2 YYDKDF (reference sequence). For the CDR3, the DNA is TGTGCCACCAGCAGAGTCCAAAACACTGAAGCTTTCTTT. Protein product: CATSRVQNTEAFF. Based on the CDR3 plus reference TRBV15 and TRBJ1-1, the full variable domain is DAMVIQNPRYQVTQFGKPVTLSCSQTLNHNVMYWYQQKSSQAPKLLFHYYDKDFNNEADTPDNFQSRRPNTSFCFLDIRSPGLGDTAMYLCATSRVQNTEAFFGQGTRLTVV.

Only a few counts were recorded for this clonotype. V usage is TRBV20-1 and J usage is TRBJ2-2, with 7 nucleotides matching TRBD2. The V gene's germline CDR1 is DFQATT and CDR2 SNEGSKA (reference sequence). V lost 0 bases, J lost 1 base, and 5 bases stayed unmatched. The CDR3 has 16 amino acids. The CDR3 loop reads CSARDRQRENTGELFF. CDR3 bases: TGCAGTGCTAGAGATCGACAGCGGGAGAACACCGGGGAGCTGTTTTTT.

CDR3 sequence: CASSLAGGQFF. DNA for the CDR3: TGTGCCAGCAGCTTAGCTGGGGGGCAGTTCTTC. The chain combines TRBV7-2 with TRBJ2-1, with D possibly being TRBD1 or TRBD2 (5 bases each). This CDR3 is built from 11 residues. From germline, CDR1 is SGHTA and CDR2 FQGNSA. V was pared by 0 bases and J by 12 bases, with 6 bases between.

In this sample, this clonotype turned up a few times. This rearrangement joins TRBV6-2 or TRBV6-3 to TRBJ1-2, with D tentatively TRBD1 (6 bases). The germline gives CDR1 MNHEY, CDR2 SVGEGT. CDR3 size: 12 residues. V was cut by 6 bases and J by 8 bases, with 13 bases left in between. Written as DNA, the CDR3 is TGTGCCAGCAGCCGGGACACGAGGGGCTACACCTTC. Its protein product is CASSRDTRGYTF.

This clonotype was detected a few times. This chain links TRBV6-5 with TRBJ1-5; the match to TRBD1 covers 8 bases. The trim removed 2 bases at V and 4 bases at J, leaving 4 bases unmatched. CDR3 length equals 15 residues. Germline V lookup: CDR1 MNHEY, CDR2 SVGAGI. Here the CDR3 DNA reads TGTGCCAGCAGTTACGATACAGGGGGAAATCAGCCCCAGCATTTT. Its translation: CASSYDTGGNQPQHF.

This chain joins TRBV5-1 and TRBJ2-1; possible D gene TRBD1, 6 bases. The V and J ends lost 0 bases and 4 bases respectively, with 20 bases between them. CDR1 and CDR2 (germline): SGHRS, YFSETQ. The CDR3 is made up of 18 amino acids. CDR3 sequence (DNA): TGCGCCAGCAGCTTGGCCCCAGGGGATAGGGGCAGGTACAATGAGCAGTTCTTC. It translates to CASSLAPGDRGRYNEQFF. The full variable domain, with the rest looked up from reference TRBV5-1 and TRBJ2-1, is KAGVTQTPRYLIKTRGQQVTLSCSPISGHRSVSWYQQTPGQGLQFLFEYFSETQRNKGNFPGRFSGRQFSNSRSEMNVSTLELGDSALYLCASSLAPGDRGRYNEQFFGPGTRLTVL.

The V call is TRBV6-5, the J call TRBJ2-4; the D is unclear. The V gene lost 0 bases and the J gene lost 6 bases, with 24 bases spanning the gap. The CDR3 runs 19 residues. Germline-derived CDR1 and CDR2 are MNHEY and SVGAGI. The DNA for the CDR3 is TGTGCCAGCAGTTACTCCTCTGGTGGCGGTCCCCCCCGCGGAAACATTCAGTACTTC. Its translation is CASSYSSGGGPPRGNIQYF.

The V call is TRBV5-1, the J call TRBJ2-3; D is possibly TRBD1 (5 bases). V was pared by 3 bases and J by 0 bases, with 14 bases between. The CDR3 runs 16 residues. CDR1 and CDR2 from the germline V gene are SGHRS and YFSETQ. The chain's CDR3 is CASSSHRTTSTDTQYF. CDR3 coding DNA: TGCGCCAGCAGCTCTCACAGGACCACTAGCACAGATACGCAGTATTTT.

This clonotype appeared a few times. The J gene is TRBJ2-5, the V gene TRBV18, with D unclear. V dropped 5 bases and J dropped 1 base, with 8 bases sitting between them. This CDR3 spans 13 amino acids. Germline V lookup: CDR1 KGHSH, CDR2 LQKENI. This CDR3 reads CASSTTRQETQYF. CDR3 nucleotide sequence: TGTGCCAGCTCAACGACTCGCCAAGAGACCCAGTACTTC.

CDR3 in DNA: TGCAGCGTATACCCTCTCGGCAGCGGGAACACTGAAGCTTTCTTT. Its protein product is CSVYPLGSGNTEAFF. The gene calls are TRBV29-1 and TRBJ1-1; D gene unclear. In germline, CDR1 is SQVTM, CDR2 ANQGSEA. This CDR3 has 15 amino acids. The V and J ends lost 6 bases and 1 base respectively, with 18 bases between them.

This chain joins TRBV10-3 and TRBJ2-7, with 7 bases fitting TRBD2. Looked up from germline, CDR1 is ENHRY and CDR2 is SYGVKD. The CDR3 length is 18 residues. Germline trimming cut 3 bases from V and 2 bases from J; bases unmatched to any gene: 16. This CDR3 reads CAISDGPGGGVATYEQYV. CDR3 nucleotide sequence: TGTGCCATCAGTGATGGGCCAGGCGGGGGTGTCGCCACCTACGAGCAGTACGTC.

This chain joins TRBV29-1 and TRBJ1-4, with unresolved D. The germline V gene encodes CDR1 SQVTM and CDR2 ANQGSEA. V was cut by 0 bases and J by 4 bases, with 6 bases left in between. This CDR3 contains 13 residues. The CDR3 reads CSVEDRINEKLFF. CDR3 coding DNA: TGCAGCGTTGAAGATCGAATTAATGAAAAACTGTTTTTT.

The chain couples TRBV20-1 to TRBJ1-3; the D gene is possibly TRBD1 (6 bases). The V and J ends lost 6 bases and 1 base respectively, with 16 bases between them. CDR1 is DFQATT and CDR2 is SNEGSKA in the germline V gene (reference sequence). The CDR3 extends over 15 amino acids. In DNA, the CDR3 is TGCAGTGCCCCCGGAGGGGGGTTATCTGGAAACACCATATATTTT. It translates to CSAPGGGLSGNTIYF.

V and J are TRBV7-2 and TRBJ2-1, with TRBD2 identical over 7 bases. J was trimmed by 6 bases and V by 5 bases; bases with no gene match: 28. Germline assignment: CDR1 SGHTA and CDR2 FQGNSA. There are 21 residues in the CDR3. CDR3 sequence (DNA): TGTGCCAGCAGCCTCGTCGAGCTGGCGGGAGCACCACTAGGTCCAGTCAATGAGCAGTTCTTC. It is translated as CASSLVELAGAPLGPVNEQFF.

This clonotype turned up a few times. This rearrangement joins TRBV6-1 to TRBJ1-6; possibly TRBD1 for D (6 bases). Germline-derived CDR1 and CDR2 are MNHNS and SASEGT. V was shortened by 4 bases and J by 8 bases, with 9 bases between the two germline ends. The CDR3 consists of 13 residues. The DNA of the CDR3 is TGTGCCAGCAGTGTACACAGGGATTCACCCCTCCACTTT. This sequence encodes CASSVHRDSPLHF.

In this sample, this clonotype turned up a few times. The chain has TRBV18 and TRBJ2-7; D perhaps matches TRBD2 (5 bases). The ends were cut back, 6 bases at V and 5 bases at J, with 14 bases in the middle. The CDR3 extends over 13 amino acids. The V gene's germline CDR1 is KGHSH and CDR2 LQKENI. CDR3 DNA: TGTGCCAGCTCCAACTTCACCGGGGACGAGCAGTACTTC. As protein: CASSNFTGDEQYF.

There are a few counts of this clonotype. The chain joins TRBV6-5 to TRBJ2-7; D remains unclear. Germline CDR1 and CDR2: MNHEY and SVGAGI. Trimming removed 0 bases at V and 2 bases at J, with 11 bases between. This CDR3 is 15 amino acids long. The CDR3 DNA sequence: TGTGCCAGCAGTTACTCGCCAGGTCGGACCTACGAGCAGTACTTC. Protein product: CASSYSPGRTYEQYF.

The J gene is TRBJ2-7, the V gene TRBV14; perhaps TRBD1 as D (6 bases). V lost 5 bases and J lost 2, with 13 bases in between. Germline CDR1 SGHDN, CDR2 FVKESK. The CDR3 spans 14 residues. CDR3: CASSADRTTYEQYF. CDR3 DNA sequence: TGTGCCAGCAGCGCTGACAGGACGACCTACGAGCAGTACTTC.